What follows are 15 T cell receptor beta chains derived from one specimen sequenced in a study of blood T cell repertoires in COVID-19. The protocol was immunoSEQ multiplex PCR, while the TCRdb copy is restricted to in-frame clones and leaves out a portion. The sample has some 250,000 clones, about 89% seen once. The sequenced material came from PBMCs or T cells enriched from blood (not recorded which). The receptors were gathered from a man aged 40-55 years who had recovered from COVID-19.

This chain links TRBV7-8 with TRBJ1-5; D gene ambiguous. Trimming shortened V by 1 base and J by 0 bases, and 13 bases separated the two germline ends. Per the germline V gene, CDR1 is SGHVS and CDR2 is FQNEAQ. CDR3 length: 17 residues. CDR3 coding DNA: TGTGCCAGCAGCTTAGGGCGGGCTGTCGTTAGCAATCAGCCCCAGCATTTT. This gives the protein CASSLGRAVVSNQPQHF.

CDR3 sequence reads: CASSLPRGTGLNTEAFF. CDR3 nucleotides: TGTGCCAGCAGCTTACCAAGAGGAACAGGGTTGAACACTGAAGCTTTCTTT. V usage is TRBV7-2 and J usage is TRBJ1-1, with D perhaps matching TRBD1 (6 bases). Between the trimmed V and J ends, which lost 2 bases and 0 bases, there was a span of 16 bases. The germline CDR1 and CDR2 sequences are SGHTA and FQGNSA. CDR3 size: 17 residues.

The V and J genes are TRBV6-6 and TRBJ1-1, with D perhaps TRBD1 (6 bases). The ends were cut back, 6 bases at V and 2 bases at J, with 16 bases in the middle. This CDR3 is 15 amino acids long. CDR1 is MNHNY and CDR2 is SVGAGI in the germline V gene (reference sequence). CDR3 DNA sequence: TGTGCCAGCAGGGAACAGGGTAGTGTTAACACTGAAGCTTTCTTT. It yields the protein CASREQGSVNTEAFF.

The chain recombines TRBV6-4 with TRBJ2-1; 8 bases match TRBD2. From germline, CDR1 is MRHNA and CDR2 SNTAGT. This CDR3 spans 16 amino acids. V dropped 0 bases and J dropped 6; count of bases not matched to a gene: 7. The CDR3 coding sequence is TGTGCCAGCAGTGACTCCACTAGCGGAGCCCTCAATGAGCAGTTCTTC. This translates into CASSDSTSGALNEQFF.

The rearrangement joins TRBV19 to TRBJ1-5, with no clear D. V lost 3 bases to trimming and J lost 1 base, with 13 bases between them. Germline assignment: CDR1 LNHDA and CDR2 SQIVND (reference sequence). This CDR3 comprises 16 residues. This CDR3 is CASSIRVFRSNQPQHF. CDR3 coding DNA: TGTGCCAGTAGTATTCGTGTGTTCCGGAGCAATCAGCCCCAGCATTTT.

The rearrangement joins TRBV5-1 to TRBJ1-4, with a weak D call TRBD1 (6 bases). Germline values: CDR1 SGHRS, CDR2 YFSETQ. This CDR3 has 14 residues. Trimming shortened V by 2 bases and J by 7 bases, and 12 bases separated the two germline ends. CDR3 amino acids: CASSFTVGGEKLFF. CDR3 sequence (DNA): TGCGCCAGCAGCTTCACTGTAGGGGGTGAAAAACTGTTTTTT.

The chain has TRBV19 and TRBJ2-7; possible D gene TRBD1, 6 bases. The germline V gene has CDR1 LNHDA and CDR2 SQIVND (reference sequence). V dropped 4 bases and J dropped 3 bases, with 10 bases sitting between them. The length of the CDR3 is 13 residues. The DNA of the CDR3 is TGTGCCAGTAGTACCAACAGGGACTACGAGCAGTACTTC. Its protein product is CASSTNRDYEQYF. Full variable domain (remainder filled in from reference TRBV19 and TRBJ2-7): DGGITQSPKYLFRKEGQNVTLSCEQNLNHDAMYWYRQDPGQGLRLIYYSQIVNDFQKGDIAEGYSVSREKKESFPLTVTSAQKNPTAFYLCASSTNRDYEQYFGPGTRLTVT.

The chain has TRBV7-9 and TRBJ1-4; a possible D gene is TRBD1 (5 bases). This CDR3 has 16 amino acids. Trimming took 3 bases from V and 2 from J, leaving 13 bases between them. CDR1 and CDR2 from the germline V gene are SEHNR and FQNEAQ (reference sequence). The CDR3 DNA is TGTGCCAGCAGCTTGGGCGGGGCGGGGACTAATGAAAAACTGTTTTTT. It translates to CASSLGGAGTNEKLFF.

V usage is TRBV28 and J usage is TRBJ2-7; TRBD2 agrees at 8 bases. This CDR3 spans 13 amino acids. Per germline, CDR1 MDHEN and CDR2 SYDVKM. V lost 5 bases, J lost 2 bases, and 2 bases stayed unmatched. As DNA, the CDR3 is TGTGCCAGCAGTCTAGCGGGCCCCTACGAGCAGTACTTC. It yields the protein CASSLAGPYEQYF.

This chain joins TRBV19 and TRBJ2-7, with a weak D call TRBD1 (5 bases). The CDR3 spans 15 residues. Trimming shortened V by 5 bases and J by 0 bases, and 14 bases separated the two germline ends. In germline, CDR1 is LNHDA, CDR2 SQIVND (reference sequence). DNA for the CDR3: TGTGCCAGTAGTGACCCCAGGGCCAGCTCCTACGAGCAGTACTTC. Translated, it gives CASSDPRASSYEQYF.

This clone has a handful of counts. The V gene is TRBV3-1 (or the pseudogene TRBV3-2), the J gene TRBJ2-4; 7 bases map to TRBD1. The CDR3 totals 15 residues. CDR1 is LGHDT and CDR2 is YNNKEL in the germline V gene (reference sequence). The trim removed 3 bases at V and 6 bases at J, leaving 8 bases unmatched. CDR3 nucleotides: TGTGCCAGCAGCCACGCCGACAGGGTATCAAACATTCAGTACTTC. Translating gives CASSHADRVSNIQYF.

The rearrangement joins TRBV3-1 (or the pseudogene TRBV3-2) to TRBJ2-7; 10 nucleotides agree with TRBD1. The length of the CDR3 is 14 residues. Germline V gives CDR1 LGHDT, CDR2 YNNKEL (reference sequence). Germline trimming cut 6 bases from V and 2 bases from J; bases unmatched to any gene: 4. CDR3 in amino acids: CASSRTGGPYEQYF. In DNA, the CDR3 is TGTGCCAGCAGTCGGACAGGGGGACCCTACGAGCAGTACTTC.

The chain combines TRBV5-1 with TRBJ1-2; TRBD1 agrees at 7 bases. The CDR3 consists of 14 residues. V lost 4 bases to trimming and J lost 4 bases; unmatched junction nucleotides: 7. CDR1 and CDR2 (germline): SGHRS, YFSETQ. Written as DNA, the CDR3 is TGCGCCAGCAGCCAGGAGGGACAGATCTATGGCTACACCTTC. It codes for CASSQEGQIYGYTF.

This clone was detected a few times. The chain has TRBV15 and TRBJ2-1, with 8 bases aligning to TRBD1. CDR3 length equals 16 residues. V lost 0 bases, J lost 7 bases, and 8 bases stayed unmatched. Germline CDR1 and CDR2: LNHNV and YYDKDF (reference sequence). The CDR3 DNA follows: TGTGCCACCAGCAGAGACAGGGGGCGCATGTCGAATGAGCAGTTCTTC. Protein product: CATSRDRGRMSNEQFF. Combining the CDR3 with reference TRBV15 and TRBJ2-1 gives the whole variable domain DAMVIQNPRYQVTQFGKPVTLSCSQTLNHNVMYWYQQKSSQAPKLLFHYYDKDFNNEADTPDNFQSRRPNTSFCFLDIRSPGLGDTAMYLCATSRDRGRMSNEQFFGPGTRLTVL.

The rearrangement links TRBV5-1 to TRBJ1-1, with TRBD1 as a possible D gene (5 bases). This CDR3 is built from 14 residues. CDR1 and CDR2 from the germline V gene are SGHRS and YFSETQ. Trimming removed 4 bases at V and 5 bases at J, with 15 bases between. The CDR3 DNA is TGCGCCAGCAGCCTTGCTTGGGGCGAGACTGAAGCTTTCTTT. Protein product: CASSLAWGETEAFF.